The sample holds many counts of the clone carrying this T cell receptor beta chain. Its antigen is unknown. The study's library attached unique molecular identifiers to single cDNA molecules. TCRdb processed the RACE reads anew with MiXCR; each CDR3 protein has one entry. The repertoire has roughly 50,000 distinct CDR3 sequences, around 10% of them found once; the top ten carry 1.8%. This entry comes from a study of human T cells and chemical hapten exposure. The wider study: Patients got weekly scalp diphenylcyclopropenone doses over the roughly 22-week study. Reading of the patch tests, which applied 0.01% DPC to the upper back, occurred at 6 days.

Time point noted: patch test 1, 2 weeks after DPC sensitization. The treatment: therapeutic diphenylcyclopropenone sensitization with weekly scalp DPC. From whole blood left unfractionated, total RNA was extracted. Study-level results: It was expanded TCRs that formed significantly more large CDR3 similarity clusters than controls did.

The TCR was taken from a woman between 35 and 50 years old with alopecia areata. Some clones in this sample may be carry-over from other donors' samples. Source: whole blood, taken in connection with sensitization to the hapten diphenylcyclopropenone (DPC).

The CDR3 protein is CASSQDAQGMGSPLHF. In nucleotides, the CDR3 is TGCGCCAGCAGCCAAGATGCCCAGGGTATGGGTTCACCCCTCCACTTT. The chain joins TRBV4-3 to TRBJ1-6; D might be TRBD1 (5 bases). CDR1 is LGHNA and CDR2 is YSLEER in the germline V gene. The length of the CDR3 is 16 residues. V lost 0 bases to trimming and J lost 9 bases, with 15 bases between them.